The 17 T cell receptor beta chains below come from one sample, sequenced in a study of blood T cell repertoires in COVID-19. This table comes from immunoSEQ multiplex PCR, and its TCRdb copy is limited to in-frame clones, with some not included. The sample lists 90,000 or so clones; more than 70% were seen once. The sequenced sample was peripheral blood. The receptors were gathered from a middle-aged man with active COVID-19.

CDR3 sequence: CSVADRVGNNQPQHF. CDR3 DNA sequence: TGCAGCGTCGCGGACAGGGTGGGTAACAATCAGCCCCAGCATTTT. V and J are TRBV29-1 and TRBJ1-5, with 8 positions matching TRBD1. The V and J ends lost 6 bases and 3 bases, in that order; junction bases with no gene match: 10. The CDR3 sequence is 15 residues long. In germline, CDR1 is SQVTM, CDR2 ANQGSEA. The complete variable domain, with remaining parts taken from reference TRBV29-1 and TRBJ1-5, reads SAVISQKPSRDICQRGTSLTIQCQVDSQVTMMFWYRQQPGQSLTLIATANQGSEATYESGFVIDKFPISRPNLTFSTLTVSNMSPEDSSIYLCSVADRVGNNQPQHFGDGTRLSIL.

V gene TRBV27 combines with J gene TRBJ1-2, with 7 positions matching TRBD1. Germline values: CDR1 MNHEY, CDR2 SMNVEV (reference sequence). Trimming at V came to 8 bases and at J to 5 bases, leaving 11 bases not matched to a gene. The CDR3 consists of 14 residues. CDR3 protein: CASGRTGTSYGYTF. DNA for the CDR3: TGTGCCAGCGGACGGACAGGAACTTCATATGGCTACACCTTC.

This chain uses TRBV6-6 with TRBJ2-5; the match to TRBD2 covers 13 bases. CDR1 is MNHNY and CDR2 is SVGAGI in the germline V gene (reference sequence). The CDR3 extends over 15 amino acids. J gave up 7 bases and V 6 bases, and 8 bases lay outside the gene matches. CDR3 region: CASSRGLAGVVTQYF. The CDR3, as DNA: TGTGCCAGCAGCCGTGGACTAGCGGGGGTAGTGACCCAGTACTTC.

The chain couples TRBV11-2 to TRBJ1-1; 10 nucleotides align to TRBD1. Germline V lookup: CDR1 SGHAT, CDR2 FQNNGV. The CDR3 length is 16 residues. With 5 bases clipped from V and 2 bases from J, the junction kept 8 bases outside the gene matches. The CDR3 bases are TGTGCCAGCAGCATTGACAGGGGGCTCACAAACACTGAAGCTTTCTTT. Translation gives CASSIDRGLTNTEAFF.

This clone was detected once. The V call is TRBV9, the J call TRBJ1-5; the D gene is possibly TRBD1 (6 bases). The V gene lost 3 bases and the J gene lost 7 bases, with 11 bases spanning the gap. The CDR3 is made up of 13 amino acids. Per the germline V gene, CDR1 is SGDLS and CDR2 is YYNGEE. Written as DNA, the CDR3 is TGTGCCAGCAGCGGGGGGCCGTCCCAGCCCCAGCATTTT. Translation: CASSGGPSQPQHF.

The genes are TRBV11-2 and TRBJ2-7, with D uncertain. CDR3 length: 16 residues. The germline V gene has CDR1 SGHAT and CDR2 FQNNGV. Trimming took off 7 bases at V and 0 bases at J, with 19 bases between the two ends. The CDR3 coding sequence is TGTGCCAGCAACTCGATATCCGCGGATAGCTCCTACGAGCAGTACTTC. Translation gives CASNSISADSSYEQYF. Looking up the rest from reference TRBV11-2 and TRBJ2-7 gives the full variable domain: EAGVAQSPRYKIIEKRQSVAFWCNPISGHATLYWYQQILGQGPKLLIQFQNNGVVDDSQLPKDRFSAERLKGVDSTLKIQPAKLEDSAVYLCASNSISADSSYEQYFGPGTRLTVT.

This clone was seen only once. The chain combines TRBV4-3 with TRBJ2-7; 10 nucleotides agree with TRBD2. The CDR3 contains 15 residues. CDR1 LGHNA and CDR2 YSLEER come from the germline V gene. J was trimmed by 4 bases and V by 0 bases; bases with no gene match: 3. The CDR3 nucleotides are TGCGCCAGCAGCCAAGATCAGCGGGAGGGGTACGAGCAGTACTTC. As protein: CASSQDQREGYEQYF.

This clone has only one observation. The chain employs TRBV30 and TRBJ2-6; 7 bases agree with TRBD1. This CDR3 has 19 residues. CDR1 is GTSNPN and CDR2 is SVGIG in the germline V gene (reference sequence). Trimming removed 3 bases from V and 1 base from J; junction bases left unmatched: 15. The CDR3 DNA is TGTGCCTGGAGCGGCCCAAGTGGACAGGCCCCATCTGGGGCCAACGTCCTGACTTTC. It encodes CAWSGPSGQAPSGANVLTF.

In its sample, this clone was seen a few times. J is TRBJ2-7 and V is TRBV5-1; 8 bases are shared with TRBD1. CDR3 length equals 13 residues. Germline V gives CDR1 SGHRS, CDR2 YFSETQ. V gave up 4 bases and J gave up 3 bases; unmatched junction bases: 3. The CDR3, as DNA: TGCGCCAGCAGCACGACAGGGGACTACGAGCAGTACTTC. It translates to CASSTTGDYEQYF. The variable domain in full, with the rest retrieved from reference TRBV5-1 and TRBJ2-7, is KAGVTQTPRYLIKTRGQQVTLSCSPISGHRSVSWYQQTPGQGLQFLFEYFSETQRNKGNFPGRFSGRQFSNSRSEMNVSTLELGDSALYLCASSTTGDYEQYFGPGTRLTVT.

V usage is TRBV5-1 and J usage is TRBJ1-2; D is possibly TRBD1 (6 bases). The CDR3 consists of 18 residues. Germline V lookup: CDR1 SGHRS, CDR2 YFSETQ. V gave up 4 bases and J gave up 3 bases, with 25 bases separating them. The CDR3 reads CASSPLLQGALADYGYTF. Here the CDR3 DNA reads TGCGCCAGCAGCCCACTACTACAGGGAGCTCTAGCCGACTATGGCTACACCTTC.

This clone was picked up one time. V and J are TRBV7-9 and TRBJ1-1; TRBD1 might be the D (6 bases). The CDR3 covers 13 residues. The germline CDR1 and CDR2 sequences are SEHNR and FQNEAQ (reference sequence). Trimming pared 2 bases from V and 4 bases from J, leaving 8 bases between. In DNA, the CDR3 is TGTGCCAGCAGCTTATCAGGGGCCACTGAAGCTTTCTTT. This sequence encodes CASSLSGATEAFF.

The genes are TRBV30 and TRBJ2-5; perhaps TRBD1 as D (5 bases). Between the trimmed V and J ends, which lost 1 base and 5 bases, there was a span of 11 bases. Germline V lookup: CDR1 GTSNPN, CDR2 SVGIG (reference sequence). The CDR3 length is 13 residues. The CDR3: CAWSGAGMETQYF. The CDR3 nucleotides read TGTGCCTGGAGTGGGGCAGGGATGGAGACCCAGTACTTC.

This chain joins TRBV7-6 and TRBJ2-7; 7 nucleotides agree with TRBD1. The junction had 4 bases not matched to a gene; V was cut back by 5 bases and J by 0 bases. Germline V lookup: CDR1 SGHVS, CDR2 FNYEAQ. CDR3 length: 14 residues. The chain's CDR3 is CASSRDRSSYEQYF. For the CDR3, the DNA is TGTGCCAGCAGCCGGGACAGAAGCTCCTACGAGCAGTACTTC.

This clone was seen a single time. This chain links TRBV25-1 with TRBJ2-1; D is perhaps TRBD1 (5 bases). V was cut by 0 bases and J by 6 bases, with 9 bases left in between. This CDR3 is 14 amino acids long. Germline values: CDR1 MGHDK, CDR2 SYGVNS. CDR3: CASSEYGAPNEQFF. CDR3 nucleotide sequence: TGTGCCAGCAGTGAATATGGGGCCCCCAATGAGCAGTTCTTC.

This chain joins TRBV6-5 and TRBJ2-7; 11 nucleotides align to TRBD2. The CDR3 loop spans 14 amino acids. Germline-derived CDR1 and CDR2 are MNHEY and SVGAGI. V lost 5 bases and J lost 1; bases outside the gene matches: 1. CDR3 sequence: CASSLAGGSYEQYF. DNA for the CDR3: TGTGCCAGCAGTCTAGCGGGGGGATCCTACGAGCAGTACTTC.

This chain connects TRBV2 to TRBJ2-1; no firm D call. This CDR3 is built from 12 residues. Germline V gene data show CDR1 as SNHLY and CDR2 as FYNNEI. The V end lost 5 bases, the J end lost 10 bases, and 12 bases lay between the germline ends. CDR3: CASSLERHEQFF. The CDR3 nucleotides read TGTGCCAGCAGTCTAGAAAGGCACGAGCAGTTCTTC. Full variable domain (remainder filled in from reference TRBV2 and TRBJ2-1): EPEVTQTPSHQVTQMGQEVILRCVPISNHLYFYWYRQILGQKVEFLVSFYNNEISEKSEIFDDQFSVERPDGSNFTLKIRSTKLEDSAMYFCASSLERHEQFFGPGTRLTVL.

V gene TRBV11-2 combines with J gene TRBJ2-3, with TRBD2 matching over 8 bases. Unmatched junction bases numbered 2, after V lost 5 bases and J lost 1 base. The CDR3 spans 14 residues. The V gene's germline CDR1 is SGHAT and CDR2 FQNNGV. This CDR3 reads CASSSSGGTDTQYF. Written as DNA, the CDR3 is TGTGCCAGCAGCAGTAGCGGGGGCACAGATACGCAGTATTTT.